This TCR beta chain comes out of a study of shared clonotypes between healthy human individuals. Sequencing was performed with immunoSEQ multiplex PCR; in TCRdb, only in-frame clones are kept and a portion is missing. The table lists 2 million to 3 million clones, more than 85% of them singletons. V trimming: 8 bases; J trimming: 1 base; junction bases outside the gene matches: 3. Germline CDR1 is LNHDA and CDR2 is SQIVND (reference sequence). The length of the CDR3 is 14 residues. This chain connects TRBV19 to TRBJ2-2, with 8 bases that match TRBD1. Sequencing was done on a sample of naive CD4+ T cells from PBMCs. Subset in this sample: CD45RA+ positively selected. The clonotype was recovered from a man between 18 and 29 years old in good health. Some clones in this sample may be carry-over from other donors' samples. In DNA, the CDR3 is TGTGCCAGTCGGGACAGGCTGAACACCGGGGAGCTGTTTTTT. Encoded protein: CASRDRLNTGELFF.